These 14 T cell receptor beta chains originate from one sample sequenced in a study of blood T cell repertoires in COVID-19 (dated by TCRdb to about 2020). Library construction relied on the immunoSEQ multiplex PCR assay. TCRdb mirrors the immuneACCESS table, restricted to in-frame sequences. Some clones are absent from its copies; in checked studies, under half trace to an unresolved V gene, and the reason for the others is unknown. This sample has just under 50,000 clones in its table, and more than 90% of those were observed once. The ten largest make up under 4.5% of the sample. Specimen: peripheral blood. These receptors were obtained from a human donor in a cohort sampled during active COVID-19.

For the CDR3, the DNA is TGTGCCAGTAACCGGGGATCGGCTCCTAACTATGGCTACACCTTC. Encoded protein: CASNRGSAPNYGYTF. The gene calls are TRBV19 and TRBJ1-2; D ambiguous. The CDR3 sequence is 15 residues long. CDR1 and CDR2 (germline): LNHDA, SQIVND (reference sequence). The V end lost 7 bases, the J end lost 0 bases, and 15 bases lay between the germline ends.

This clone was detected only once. CDR3 sequence: CASSPDRGTEAFF. DNA for the CDR3: TGCGCCAGCAGCCCCGACAGGGGCACTGAAGCTTTCTTT. The chain recombines TRBV5-1 with TRBJ1-1; the match to TRBD1 covers 8 bases. The CDR3 extends over 13 amino acids. Per the germline V gene, CDR1 is SGHRS and CDR2 is YFSETQ. The J segment lost 4 bases and the V segment lost 4 bases, leaving 3 bases of the junction unmatched. Combining the CDR3 with reference TRBV5-1 and TRBJ1-1 gives the whole variable domain KAGVTQTPRYLIKTRGQQVTLSCSPISGHRSVSWYQQTPGQGLQFLFEYFSETQRNKGNFPGRFSGRQFSNSRSEMNVSTLELGDSALYLCASSPDRGTEAFFGQGTRLTVV.

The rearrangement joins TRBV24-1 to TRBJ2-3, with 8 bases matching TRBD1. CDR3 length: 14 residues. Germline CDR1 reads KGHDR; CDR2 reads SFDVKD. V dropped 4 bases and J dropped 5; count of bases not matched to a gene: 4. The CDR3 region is CATSEQGAGDTQYF. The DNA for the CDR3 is TGTGCCACCAGTGAGCAGGGGGCGGGAGATACGCAGTATTTT.

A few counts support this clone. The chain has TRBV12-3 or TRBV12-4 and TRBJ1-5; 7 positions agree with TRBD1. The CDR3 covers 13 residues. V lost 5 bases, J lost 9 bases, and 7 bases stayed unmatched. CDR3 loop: CASSPQGQMPQHF. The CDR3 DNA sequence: TGTGCCAGCAGTCCACAGGGACAGATGCCCCAGCATTTT.

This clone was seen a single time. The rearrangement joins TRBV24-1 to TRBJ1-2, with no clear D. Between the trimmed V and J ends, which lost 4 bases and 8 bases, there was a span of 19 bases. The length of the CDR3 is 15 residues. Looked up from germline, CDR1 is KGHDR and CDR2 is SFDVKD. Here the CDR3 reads CATSDPAGPSGGYTF. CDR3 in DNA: TGTGCCACCAGTGACCCAGCTGGACCCTCGGGAGGCTACACCTTC.

The CDR3 DNA is TGTGCCAGCAGCTTAGCCACAGGGCACGAGCAGTACGTC. The encoded protein is CASSLATGHEQYV. The V call is TRBV7-9, the J call TRBJ2-7, with D maybe TRBD1 (6 bases). V was cut by 0 bases and J by 5 bases, with 8 bases left in between. CDR1 SEHNR and CDR2 FQNEAQ come from the germline V gene (reference sequence). The CDR3 spans 13 residues.

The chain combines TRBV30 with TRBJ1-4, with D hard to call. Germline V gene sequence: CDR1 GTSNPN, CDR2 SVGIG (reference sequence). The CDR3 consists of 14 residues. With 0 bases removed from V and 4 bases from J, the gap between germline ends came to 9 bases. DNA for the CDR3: TGTGCCTGGAGTGTTGCGGTAGTTAATGAAAAACTGTTTTTT. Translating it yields CAWSVAVVNEKLFF.

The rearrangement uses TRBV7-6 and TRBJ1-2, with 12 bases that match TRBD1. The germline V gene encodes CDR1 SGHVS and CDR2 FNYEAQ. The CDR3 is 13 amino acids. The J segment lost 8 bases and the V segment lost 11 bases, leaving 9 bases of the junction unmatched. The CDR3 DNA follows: TGTGCCGGACCGGGACAGGGGGCGCGGGGCTACACCTTC. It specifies CAGPGQGARGYTF.

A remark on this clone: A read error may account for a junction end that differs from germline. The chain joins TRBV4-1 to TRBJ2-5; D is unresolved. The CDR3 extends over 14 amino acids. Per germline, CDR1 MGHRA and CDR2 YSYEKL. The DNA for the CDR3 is TGCGCCAGCAGCAAAGAGAGGCCTGGGGAGACCCAGTACTTC. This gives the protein CASSKERPGETQYF.

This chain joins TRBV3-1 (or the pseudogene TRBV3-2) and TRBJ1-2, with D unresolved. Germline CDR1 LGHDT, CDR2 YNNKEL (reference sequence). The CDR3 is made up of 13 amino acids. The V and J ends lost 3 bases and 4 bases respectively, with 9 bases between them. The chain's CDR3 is CASSQTGSYGYTF. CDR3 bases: TGTGCCAGCAGCCAGACGGGAAGCTATGGCTACACCTTC.

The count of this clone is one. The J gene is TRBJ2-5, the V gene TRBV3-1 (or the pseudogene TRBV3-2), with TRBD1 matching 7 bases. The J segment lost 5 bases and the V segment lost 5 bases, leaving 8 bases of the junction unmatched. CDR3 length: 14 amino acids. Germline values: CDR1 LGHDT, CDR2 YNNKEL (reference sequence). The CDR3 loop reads CASSITGAGETQYF. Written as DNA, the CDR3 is TGTGCCAGCAGCATTACAGGGGCGGGCGAGACCCAGTACTTC.

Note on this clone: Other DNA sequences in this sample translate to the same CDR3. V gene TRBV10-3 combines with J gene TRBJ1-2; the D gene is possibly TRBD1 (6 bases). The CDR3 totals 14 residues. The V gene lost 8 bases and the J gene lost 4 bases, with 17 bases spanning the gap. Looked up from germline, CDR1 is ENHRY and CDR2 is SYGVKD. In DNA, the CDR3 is TGTGCCATCCCTGGGGGGGGCGGGGGCTATGGCTACACCTTC. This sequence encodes CAIPGGGGGYGYTF.

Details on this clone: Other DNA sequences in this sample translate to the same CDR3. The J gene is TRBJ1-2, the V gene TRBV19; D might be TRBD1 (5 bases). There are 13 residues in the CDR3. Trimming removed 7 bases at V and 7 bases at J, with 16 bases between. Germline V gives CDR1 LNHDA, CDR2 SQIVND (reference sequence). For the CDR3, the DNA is TGTGCCAGTACCCCAGTGGGGACTCCTGGCTACACCTTC. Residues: CASTPVGTPGYTF.

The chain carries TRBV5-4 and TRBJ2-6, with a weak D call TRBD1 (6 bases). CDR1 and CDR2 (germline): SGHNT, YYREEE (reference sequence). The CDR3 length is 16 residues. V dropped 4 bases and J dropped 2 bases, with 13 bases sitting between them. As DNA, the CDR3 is TGTGCCAGCAGCAGCGGTCCAGGGGCTGGGGCCAACGTCCTGACTTTC. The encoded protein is CASSSGPGAGANVLTF.